This T cell receptor (beta chain) was found in a study of CD8 T cells in ankylosing spondylitis. Regarding the study as a whole: A CD8+ phenotype characterized the disease-linked clones, which were relatively rare in peripheral blood. The authors reported significant enrichment of disease-linked clones in matched ankylosing spondylitis synovial fluid. Apparently characteristic of ankylosing spondylitis blood was a TCR beta motif (about 8 highly homologous variants).

This clonotype was observed a few times. Its antigen is not identified. The germline gives CDR1 ENHRY, CDR2 SYGVKD. V gave up 2 bases and J gave up 2 bases, with 11 bases separating them. The length of the CDR3 is 15 residues. TCRdb used MiXCR to reprocess the 5' RACE reads, holding one entry per CDR3 protein. The sample consists of roughly 700,000 distinct CDR3 sequences, roughly 19% of them appearing once. Sequencing was done on a sample of blood, either unsorted or a sorted T cell fraction (not recorded which). This chain uses TRBV10-3 with TRBJ2-3, with D perhaps TRBD2 (6 bases). This TCR derives from a male donor with ankylosing spondylitis. The CDR3 DNA is TGTGCCATCAGTGAGCCGGGGGATAACACAGATACGCAGTATTTT. It translates to CAISEPGDNTDTQYF.